The subject of this entry is one T cell receptor beta chain. The specificity of this receptor is unknown. The input lacks base qualities; no much larger clone sits a single base away. The sample's time point, from its label and the paper: week 11, during vaccination. Every vaccine dose consisted of 300 ug of a 20-mer mutant IDH1 peptide in Montanide, administered subcutaneously together with topical imiquimod. Newly diagnosed WHO grade 3 or 4 IDH1-mutant astrocytomas showing loss of nuclear ATRX were present in the donors. The samples were drawn from NOA16, a multicentre, single-arm, open-label phase I trial in Germany that tested a mutant IDH1 peptide vaccine in humans for the first time. The DNeasy Blood and Tissue Kit was used to extract genomic DNA from EDTA blood for TCRB sequencing. These data originate in a study of a mutant IDH1 vaccine in newly diagnosed glioma (dated by TCRdb to the early 2020s). Study-wide context: Patients were given eight vaccinations, in weeks 1, 3, 5, 7, 11, 15, 19 and 23, which matched visits V03 through V10. Vaccination began 4-6 weeks after radiotherapy alone, or alongside temozolomide cycles in the chemotherapy-containing groups. Of the roughly 31 treated patients, approximately 62% were male and about 40% were female, and the mean age was roughly 40 years. Prior to enrollment, patients had been given standard therapy consisting of radiotherapy alone, temozolomide alone, or radiochemotherapy with temozolomide, with the combination given to most patients. Peripheral blood samples were drawn at six visits, namely V03 (baseline), V05, V07, V10, V12 and V13. For exploratory analyses, longitudinal TCRB deep sequencing was carried out in some 25 treated patients wherever samples were available. Broader findings and caveats from the paper: Pseudoprogression appeared unrelated to alterations in the top peripheral T cell clonotypes detected by TCRB sequencing. Immune responses induced by the vaccine were seen in 90% to 95% of patients across multiple MHC alleles. PBMC samples for TCRB deep sequencing were selected based on availability. It was noted by the authors that analyses of patient blood samples could not be reproduced owing to sample limitations.

Libraries were constructed by the immunoSEQ multiplex PCR assay. Rearranged TCR beta chain sequences were amplified with the hsTCRB Kit following the manufacturer's protocol. TCRB libraries were sequenced on an Illumina MiSeq. The paper's processing steps were these. The kit vendor's proprietary platform handled demultiplexing, trimming and gene mapping. TCRdb took this table from immuneACCESS and kept in-frame rearrangements with V and J called. Such tables lack part of the clones; where checked against another copy, unresolved V genes explain under half of the gap, and the rest is unexplained. V, J and clone size were drawn from that table, and D and trimming were deduced from the DNA. The sample records roughly 120,000 clones, roughly 78% of which are singletons. The ten most abundant clones make up 4.5% to 5.5% of the sample. The specimen was PBMCs, collected from a glioma patient whose treatment included an IDH1 peptide vaccine. The TCR was taken from a man aged 40-49 years with glioma.

The CDR3 region has the sequence CASSKGTNYEQYF. The nucleotide sequence is TGTGCCAGCAGCAAAGGGACAAACTACGAGCAGTACTTC. The V gene is TRBV7-2 and the J gene is TRBJ2-7; TRBD1 is a possible D gene, resting on 6 matching bases. Cut back by 5 bases and 3 bases, the V and J ends lie 11 bases apart. The CDR3 numbers 13 residues from cysteine through phenylalanine. The only DNA kept is the CDR3, 39 bases in frame from the first base. The germline V gene encodes CDR1 SGHTA and CDR2 FQGNSA.